Below, 24 T cell receptor beta chains from the same sample are listed, as sequenced in a study of cytomegalovirus exposure and HLA in healthy donors. 13 Jbeta primers and 60 Vbeta primers were used for the PCR. Here immunoSEQ multiplex PCR was the method, and the copy in TCRdb shows in-frame clones only, minus some. The table lists some 150,000 clones, under 75% of them singletons. The specimen sequenced was PBMCs. These receptors all stem from a woman aged 40 to 55 in good health and CMV-seronegative.

V is TRBV7-6 and J is TRBJ1-6; 7 positions match TRBD1. From germline, CDR1 is SGHVS and CDR2 FNYEAQ. Trimming cost V 5 bases and J 7 bases; bases outside gene matches: 8. CDR3 length: 15 residues. The CDR3 protein is CASSAAGQINSPLHF. CDR3 sequence (DNA): TGTGCCAGCAGCGCGGCGGGACAGATCAATTCACCCCTCCACTTT.

Only one count was recorded for this clone. The chain recombines TRBV11-2 with TRBJ2-2, with D possibly matching TRBD2 (5 bases). V dropped 5 bases and J dropped 5 bases, with 15 bases sitting between them. The CDR3 contains 15 residues. Per the germline V gene, CDR1 is SGHAT and CDR2 is FQNNGV. CDR3 residues: CASSILGVGTGELFF. The CDR3 nucleotides are TGTGCCAGCAGCATACTGGGAGTTGGGACCGGGGAGCTGTTTTTT.

This clone was counted only a few times. The chain joins TRBV15 to TRBJ2-5; 7 nucleotides agree with TRBD1. Germline CDR1 LNHNV, CDR2 YYDKDF (reference sequence). The CDR3 extends over 15 amino acids. V dropped 1 base and J dropped 5; count of bases not matched to a gene: 7. The CDR3 is CATSRARQGVETQYF. The CDR3 region has the DNA TGTGCCACCAGCAGAGCGCGACAGGGAGTGGAGACCCAGTACTTC.

With respect to this clone: Different DNA sequences within this sample yield the same CDR3. The rearrangement links TRBV18 to TRBJ2-7, with D possibly TRBD1 on 6 matching bases. The CDR3 totals 12 residues. Germline values: CDR1 KGHSH, CDR2 LQKENI. Trimming cost V 2 bases and J 5 bases, with 7 bases left between them. As DNA, the CDR3 is TGTGCCAGCTCACCAGGGGGCAACGAGCAGTACTTC. Protein: CASSPGGNEQYF.

The rearrangement uses TRBV5-6 and TRBJ2-7; weak D call: TRBD2 (5 bases). Trimming shortened V by 4 bases and J by 1 base, and 18 bases separated the two germline ends. The CDR3 length is 16 residues. Germline-derived CDR1 and CDR2 are SGHDT and YYEEEE. This chain's CDR3 is CASSPRPGLESYEQYF. The CDR3 DNA follows: TGTGCCAGCAGCCCCCGACCAGGACTGGAGTCCTACGAGCAGTACTTC.

The chain is built from TRBV16 and TRBJ2-4; D is uncertain. The CDR3 is 15 amino acids. CDR1 is KGHSY and CDR2 is FQNENV in the germline V gene. Trimming stripped 4 bases from V and 0 bases from J, with 10 bases between. CDR3 DNA sequence: TGTGCCAGCAGCCCGTCCAGGTCAGCCAAAAACATTCAGTACTTC. It specifies CASSPSRSAKNIQYF. The full variable domain, its missing parts supplied by reference TRBV16 and TRBJ2-4, is GEEVAQTPKHLVRGEGQKAKLYCAPIKGHSYVFWYQQVLKNEFKFLISFQNENVFDETGMPKERFSAKCLPNSPCSLEIQATKLEDSAVYFCASSPSRSAKNIQYFGAGTRLSVL.

The chain combines TRBV7-2 with TRBJ2-7; D not resolved. The CDR3 contains 16 residues. Trimming left V 5 bases short and J 0 bases short, with 17 bases between. Per the germline V gene, CDR1 is SGHTA and CDR2 is FQGNSA. CDR3 residues: CASSRNWAQSSYEQYF. The DNA for the CDR3 is TGTGCCAGCAGCCGAAATTGGGCGCAGAGCTCCTACGAGCAGTACTTC.

This chain links TRBV2 with TRBJ1-3; unclear D gene. Germline loops: CDR1 SNHLY, CDR2 FYNNEI. Trimming pared 8 bases from V and 2 bases from J, leaving 16 bases between. The CDR3 has 15 amino acids. For the CDR3, the DNA is TGTGCCAGCTCACTGGGCTTGCAGGCTGGAAACACCATATATTTT. Its protein product is CASSLGLQAGNTIYF. Filled out from reference TRBV2 and TRBJ1-3, the complete variable domain reads EPEVTQTPSHQVTQMGQEVILRCVPISNHLYFYWYRQILGQKVEFLVSFYNNEISEKSEIFDDQFSVERPDGSNFTLKIRSTKLEDSAMYFCASSLGLQAGNTIYFGEGSWLTVV.

This chain uses TRBV2 with TRBJ1-5, with D possibly being TRBD1 (5 bases). Germline V gives CDR1 SNHLY, CDR2 FYNNEI. The V end lost 1 base, the J end lost 3 bases, and 7 bases lay between the germline ends. The CDR3 has 14 residues. CDR3 residues: CASSEGQHNQPQHF. In DNA form, the CDR3 reads TGTGCCAGCAGTGAAGGACAGCACAATCAGCCCCAGCATTTT.

This rearrangement joins TRBV11-2 to TRBJ1-1; maybe TRBD1 (6 bases). V was trimmed by 4 bases and J by 7 bases, leaving 16 bases between them. Germline V gene lookup returns CDR1 SGHAT and CDR2 FQNNGV. This CDR3 comprises 14 residues. The CDR3 DNA reads TGTGCCAGCAGCTCTCGAGGGGGACGTGATGAAGCTTTCTTT. Amino acid sequence: CASSSRGGRDEAFF.

This chain uses TRBV7-8 with TRBJ2-5, with 10 bases fitting TRBD2. This CDR3 spans 16 amino acids. V lost 5 bases to trimming and J lost 2 bases; unmatched junction nucleotides: 8. From germline, CDR1 is SGHVS and CDR2 FQNEAQ. CDR3 loop: CASSREGSGGQETQYF. The CDR3 nucleotides are TGTGCCAGCAGCAGAGAAGGTAGCGGGGGGCAAGAGACCCAGTACTTC.

This clone was recorded a few times. The chain joins TRBV28 to TRBJ1-2; D possibly corresponds to TRBD1 (6 bases). V was pared by 7 bases and J by 4 bases, with 16 bases between. CDR1 is MDHEN, CDR2 SYDVKM, per germline. CDR3 size: 14 residues. This chain's CDR3 is CASTLRGASYGYTF. DNA for the CDR3: TGTGCCAGCACCCTTCGGGGGGCGTCCTATGGCTACACCTTC.

The gene calls are TRBV6-1 and TRBJ1-5; possibly TRBD1 for D (6 bases). V shed 2 bases and J shed 2 bases, with 13 bases lying between them. This CDR3 is 16 amino acids long. Germline lookup yields CDR1 MNHNS and CDR2 SASEGT. CDR3 coding DNA: TGTGCCAGCAGTGAAAATCGGGGGGCGCGCAATCAGCCCCAGCATTTT. Amino acids: CASSENRGARNQPQHF.

The chain employs TRBV7-9 and TRBJ1-4; 8 bases are shared with TRBD1. Germline V lookup: CDR1 SEHNR, CDR2 FQNEAQ (reference sequence). Trimming cost V 0 bases and J 8 bases; bases outside gene matches: 8. This CDR3 is 16 amino acids long. CDR3: CASSLAAGAGGEKLFF. The CDR3 nucleotides are TGTGCCAGCAGCTTAGCAGCCGGGGCAGGGGGCGAAAAACTGTTTTTT.

The CDR3: CASSLGGLSYNEQFF. CDR3 nucleotide sequence: TGTGCCAGCAGCTTAGGGGGCCTCTCCTACAATGAGCAGTTCTTC. The rearrangement uses TRBV7-2 and TRBJ2-1, with D possibly matching TRBD1 (5 bases). The germline CDR1 and CDR2 sequences are SGHTA and FQGNSA. The ends were cut back, 1 base at V and 0 bases at J, with 7 bases in the middle. CDR3 length equals 15 residues.

This clone was seen a few times. The rearrangement uses TRBV19 and TRBJ2-2; D gene ambiguous. The CDR3 runs to 13 residues. Between the trimmed V and J ends, which lost 7 bases and 3 bases, there was a span of 9 bases. The germline gives CDR1 LNHDA, CDR2 SQIVND (reference sequence). The CDR3 reads CASMPDYTGELFF. The CDR3 DNA reads as TGTGCCAGTATGCCAGATTACACCGGGGAGCTGTTTTTT.

This clone was seen only a few times. The chain is built from TRBV5-1 and TRBJ2-3, with 11 positions matching TRBD2. Germline V gives CDR1 SGHRS, CDR2 YFSETQ. Trimming cost V 0 bases and J 1 base; bases outside gene matches: 1. CDR3 length: 16 amino acids. This CDR3 reads CASSLELAGGTDTQYF. The DNA for the CDR3 is TGCGCCAGCAGCTTGGAACTAGCGGGGGGCACAGATACGCAGTATTTT.

This clone has only a few counts. The chain uses TRBV14 and TRBJ1-1; the match to TRBD1 covers 11 bases. V was pared by 5 bases and J by 6 bases, with 5 bases of the junction left unmatched. Looked up from germline, CDR1 is SGHDN and CDR2 is FVKESK. CDR3 length: 14 residues. CDR3: CASSKGDRGAEAFF. CDR3 DNA: TGTGCCAGCAGCAAGGGGGACAGGGGGGCTGAAGCTTTCTTT.

V gene TRBV6-5 combines with J gene TRBJ1-1, with no clear D. The CDR3 loop spans 13 amino acids. Trimming cost V 6 bases and J 11 bases, with 19 bases left between them. CDR1 and CDR2 from the germline V gene are MNHEY and SVGAGI. This chain's CDR3 is CASRSSFGREAFF. The CDR3 nucleotides are TGTGCCAGCAGATCATCGTTCGGGCGGGAGGCTTTCTTT.

This clone was recorded a few times. This chain joins TRBV2 and TRBJ1-4; the match to TRBD1 covers 7 bases. The CDR3 is 15 residues long. With 5 bases clipped from V and 7 bases from J, the junction kept 10 bases outside the gene matches. Germline lookup yields CDR1 SNHLY and CDR2 FYNNEI. As DNA, the CDR3 is TGTGCCAGCAGTACTCACAGGGGTGGGAGTGAAAAACTGTTTTTT. As protein: CASSTHRGGSEKLFF.

In this sample, this clone turned up once. J is TRBJ1-4 and V is TRBV7-8; unclear D gene. The CDR3 extends over 13 amino acids. V lost 5 bases, J lost 8 bases, and 12 bases lay in between. The germline gives CDR1 SGHVS, CDR2 FQNEAQ. CDR3 protein: CASSPGGWEKLFF. As DNA, the CDR3 is TGTGCCAGCAGCCCAGGCGGGTGGGAAAAACTGTTTTTT.

This clone turned up a few times. The genes are TRBV5-1 and TRBJ1-5; D is perhaps TRBD1 (6 bases). The CDR3 runs to 14 residues. Germline V lookup: CDR1 SGHRS, CDR2 YFSETQ. V was clipped by 0 bases and J by 7 bases, with 11 bases between them. In nucleotides, the CDR3 is TGCGCCAGCAGCTTGGAAGGGGGGGGACAGCCCCAGCATTTT. It codes for CASSLEGGGQPQHF. Looking up the rest from reference TRBV5-1 and TRBJ1-5 gives the full variable domain: KAGVTQTPRYLIKTRGQQVTLSCSPISGHRSVSWYQQTPGQGLQFLFEYFSETQRNKGNFPGRFSGRQFSNSRSEMNVSTLELGDSALYLCASSLEGGGQPQHFGDGTRLSIL.

V and J are TRBV4-3 and TRBJ1-2, with 7 bases that match TRBD1. The germline gives CDR1 LGHNA, CDR2 YSLEER. CDR3 length equals 15 residues. The junction had 9 bases not matched to a gene; V was cut back by 0 bases and J by 8 bases. The CDR3 sequence: CASSQEVDRVEGYTF. CDR3 DNA sequence: TGCGCCAGCAGCCAAGAAGTCGACAGGGTTGAGGGCTACACCTTC.

This clone has only a few counts. The junction differs from germline at one of its ends, possibly a read error. The V gene is TRBV30, the J gene TRBJ1-2, with a possible D match to TRBD1 (6 bases). The germline CDR1 and CDR2 sequences are GTSNPN and SVGIG (reference sequence). This CDR3 spans 12 amino acids. The CDR3 sequence is CAWSTRSQGLSF. CDR3 sequence (DNA): TGTGCCTGGAGTACCCGTTCACAGGGATTAAGCTTC. Full variable domain (outside the CDR3, taken from reference TRBV30 and TRBJ1-2): SQTIHQWPATLVQPVGSPLSLECTVEGTSNPNLYWYRQAAGRGLQLLFYSVGIGQISSEVPQNLSASRPQDRQFILSSKKLLLSDSGFYLCAWSTRSQGLSFGSGTRLTVV.